This note documents a single T cell receptor beta chain sequence. Extraction and reverse transcription of RNA yielded cDNA as the sequencing template. Method: immunoSEQ multiplex PCR; TCRdb's copy keeps in-frame clones and lacks some. The sample yields about 180,000 clones, approximately 70% seen once. This sample is part of a study of CD8+ T cells in alopecia areata. The CDR3 consists of 19 residues. Trimming removed 5 bases from V and 0 bases from J; junction bases left unmatched: 9. CDR1 PRHDT and CDR2 FYEKMQ come from the germline V gene (reference sequence). The sample was CD8+ T cells sorted from blood, taken at week 0. V usage is TRBV13 and J usage is TRBJ2-1; the match to TRBD2 covers 14 bases. This receptor was identified in a human donor with alopecia areata. CDR3 protein: CASSTAGTSGGSSYNEQFF. CDR3 bases: TGTGCCAGCAGCACCGCCGGGACTAGCGGGGGAAGCTCCTACAATGAGCAGTTCTTC.